Listed below are T cell receptor beta chains from one sample, sequenced in a study of shared clonotypes between healthy human individuals. This table comes from immunoSEQ multiplex PCR, and its TCRdb copy is limited to in-frame clones, with some not included. This table has roughly 2 million clones, roughly 94% appearing once. Sequencing was carried out using naive CD8+ T cells sorted from blood. These TCRs come from a man younger than 30 in good health. Both conserved end residues are part of each CDR3. Fields, in order: V gene, clone size, D gene, J gene, CDR3 protein, CDR3 DNA. A D gene is named only where the DNA matches it firmly. The listing skips clone size in some rows; elsewhere it reads once, few, many or a size class.

TRBV28	.	.	TRBJ2-1	CASSFWGGPNNEQFF	TGTGCCAGCAGTTTTTGGGGGGGCCCTAACAATGAGCAGTTCTTC
TRBV20-1	.	.	TRBJ2-1	CSAKTENEQFF	TGCAGTGCTAAGACAGAGAATGAGCAGTTCTTC
TRBV4-3	.	.	TRBJ2-3	CASSPEWPSAPTDTQYF	TGCGCCAGCAGCCCCGAGTGGCCTAGCGCCCCCACAGATACGCAGTATTTT
TRBV19	.	TRBD2	TRBJ2-7	CASSPADGGGYEQYF	TGTGCCAGTAGCCCAGCGGACGGGGGGGGTTACGAGCAGTACTTC
TRBV27	.	.	TRBJ2-3	CASSSNRADTQYF	TGTGCCAGCAGTTCCAACAGGGCAGATACGCAGTATTTT
TRBV2	.	.	TRBJ2-5	CASSGRLVKETQYF	TGTGCCAGCAGTGGAAGGCTAGTGAAAGAGACCCAGTACTTC
TRBV27	.	.	TRBJ2-7	CASSWQGGTYEQYF	TGTGCCAGCAGTTGGCAGGGTGGAACCTACGAGCAGTACTTC
TRBV11-3	.	TRBD1	TRBJ2-7	CASRLGQGKFYEQYF	TGTGCCAGCAGACTCGGACAGGGAAAGTTCTACGAGCAGTACTTC
TRBV7-6	.	.	TRBJ2-2	CASSPTTGSYPGELFF	TGTGCCAGCAGCCCGACGACGGGATCGTATCCCGGGGAGCTGTTTTTT
TRBV7-2	once	.	TRBJ2-7	CASSLDVLYEQYF	TGTGCCAGCAGCTTAGACGTTCTCTACGAGCAGTACTTC
TRBV4-1	once	.	TRBJ1-6	CASSQDSSDSSPLHF	TGCGCCAGCAGCCAAGATTCTTCGGACAGTTCACCCCTCCACTTT
TRBV9	.	TRBD1	TRBJ1-1	CASSVVAQGATEAFF	TGTGCCAGCAGCGTAGTAGCCCAGGGGGCCACTGAAGCTTTCTTT
TRBV13	.	.	TRBJ2-3	CASSLAGVVGDTQYF	TGTGCCAGCAGCTTAGCCGGGGTGGTGGGAGATACGCAGTATTTT
TRBV4-1	.	.	TRBJ1-6	CASSQETASYNSPLHF	TGCGCCAGCAGCCAGGAAACAGCCTCCTATAATTCACCCCTCCACTTT
TRBV9	.	.	TRBJ2-1	CASSVAVAEPYNEQFF	TGTGCCAGCAGCGTAGCGGTAGCGGAACCGTACAATGAGCAGTTCTTC
TRBV27	.	TRBD2	TRBJ2-7	CASSLLGGAEQYF	TGTGCCAGCAGTTTATTGGGAGGGGCCGAGCAGTACTTC
TRBV11-2	once	.	TRBJ1-5	CASSLTGGGNQPQHF	TGTGCCAGCAGCTTGACAGGCGGGGGCAATCAGCCCCAGCATTTT
TRBV19	.	.	TRBJ1-5	CASSGRQNSNQPQHF	TGTGCCAGTAGTGGAAGACAGAATAGCAATCAGCCCCAGCATTTT
TRBV27	.	.	TRBJ1-1	CASGGFLGKDRAFF	TGTGCCAGCGGGGGTTTCCTTGGGAAAGACCGAGCTTTCTTT
TRBV5-1	.	TRBD2	TRBJ2-3	CASSLGLAGFPVSTDTQYF	TGCGCCAGCAGCCTCGGACTAGCGGGATTTCCCGTTAGCACAGATACGCAGTATTTT
TRBV27	.	TRBD2	TRBJ2-1	CASSLGTSGNEQFF	TGTGCCAGCAGTCTCGGGACTAGCGGGAATGAGCAGTTCTTC
TRBV7-8	.	TRBD1	TRBJ2-2	CASSWTGAAGELFF	TGTGCCAGCAGCTGGACAGGGGCGGCCGGGGAGCTGTTTTTT
TRBV9	once	.	TRBJ2-1	CASSTSPGTGSYNEQFF	TGTGCCAGCAGTACCAGCCCAGGGACCGGCTCCTACAATGAGCAGTTCTTC
TRBV7-9	.	.	TRBJ1-2	CASSLVERTANYGYTF	TGTGCCAGCAGCCTCGTCGAACGGACGGCTAACTATGGCTACACCTTC
TRBV9	once	.	TRBJ2-2	CASSEGRGPNTGELFF	TGTGCCAGCAGCGAAGGGCGGGGCCCGAACACCGGGGAGCTGTTTTTT
TRBV6-5	.	.	TRBJ2-7	CASSPYLGYEQYF	TGTGCCAGCAGCCCCTATCTAGGTTACGAGCAGTACTTC
TRBV30	.	.	TRBJ1-2	CASWSPEGLWGYTF	TGTGCCTCTTGGTCTCCGGAAGGCCTATGGGGCTACACCTTC
TRBV7-9	.	.	TRBJ2-1	CASSPGLHNEQFF	TGTGCCAGCAGCCCGGGACTCCACAATGAGCAGTTCTTC
TRBV6-5	.	.	TRBJ1-1	CASSCSGGEGNTEAFF	TGTGCCAGCAGTTGCTCCGGGGGCGAGGGGAACACTGAAGCTTTCTTT
TRBV28	.	.	TRBJ2-3	CASSLGTDTQYF	TGTGCCAGCAGTTTGGGGACAGATACGCAGTATTTT
TRBV5-6	.	TRBD1	TRBJ2-5	CASSLGGQAKTQYF	TGTGCCAGCAGCTTGGGGGGACAGGCCAAGACCCAGTACTTC
TRBV4-1	.	TRBD2	TRBJ2-1	CASSPGLAGTPYNEQFF	TGCGCCAGCAGCCCCGGACTAGCGGGAACCCCCTACAATGAGCAGTTCTTC
TRBV5-6	.	.	TRBJ2-7	CASSLAGRSYEQYF	TGTGCCAGCAGCTTGGCCGGTCGGTCCTACGAGCAGTACTTC
TRBV28	.	TRBD1	TRBJ1-1	CASSLSGGDTEAFF	TGTGCCAGCAGTTTGTCAGGGGGTGACACTGAAGCTTTCTTT
TRBV5-4	.	.	TRBJ1-1	CASSFYGGRTEAFF	TGTGCCAGCAGCTTCTACGGGGGGAGGACTGAAGCTTTCTTT
TRBV7-8	.	.	TRBJ2-1	CASSLGPRGGDEQFF	TGTGCCAGCAGCTTAGGGCCTAGGGGGGGCGATGAGCAGTTCTTC
TRBV28	.	.	TRBJ1-1	CASTGETTEAFF	TGTGCCAGCACAGGGGAGACCACTGAAGCTTTCTTT
TRBV2	.	TRBD2	TRBJ2-2	CASTQAFPLTSGGTGELFF	TGTGCCAGCACCCAAGCCTTCCCCTTAACTAGCGGGGGCACCGGGGAGCTGTTTTTT
TRBV4-3	.	.	TRBJ1-1	CASSQVQTPNTEAFF	TGCGCCAGCAGCCAAGTTCAGACACCGAACACTGAAGCTTTCTTT
TRBV7-6	.	TRBD2	TRBJ2-7	CASSLGLAGSYEQYF	TGTGCCAGCAGCTTAGGACTAGCGGGGTCCTACGAGCAGTACTTC
TRBV28	.	TRBD1	TRBJ1-5	CASSAGTGGFSGDQPQHF	TGTGCCAGCAGTGCCGGGACAGGGGGATTCTCAGGGGATCAGCCCCAGCATTTT
TRBV4-3	.	TRBD2	TRBJ2-1	CASSQDGLAENNEQFF	TGCGCCAGCAGCCAAGATGGGCTAGCGGAAAACAATGAGCAGTTCTTC
TRBV29-1	.	.	TRBJ2-7	CSVGLLGEQYF	TGCAGCGTCGGATTATTAGGCGAGCAGTACTTC
TRBV7-8	.	.	TRBJ2-7	CASSPDRGGALYEQYF	TGTGCCAGCAGCCCCGACAGGGGAGGGGCCCTCTACGAGCAGTACTTC
TRBV4-1	.	.	TRBJ2-1	CASSPQTIGFYNEQFF	TGCGCCAGCAGCCCACAAACAATTGGGTTCTACAATGAGCAGTTCTTC
TRBV28	.	.	TRBJ1-1	CASTLGGTEAFF	TGTGCCAGCACCCTCGGGGGCACTGAAGCTTTCTTT
TRBV7-9	.	TRBD1	TRBJ1-1	CASSASTGAWRTEAFF	TGTGCCAGCAGCGCTTCGACAGGGGCGTGGAGGACTGAAGCTTTCTTT
TRBV7-9	.	TRBD1	TRBJ1-4	CASSYDRGTNEKLFF	TGTGCCAGCAGCTACGACAGGGGGACTAATGAAAAACTGTTTTTT
TRBV15	.	TRBD1	TRBJ2-7	CATSSGQGTYEQYF	TGTGCCACCAGCAGCGGACAGGGGACCTACGAGCAGTACTTC
TRBV7-8	.	TRBD1	TRBJ1-2	CASSLVSGGAGYGYTF	TGTGCCAGCAGCTTAGTCTCAGGGGGTGCTGGTTATGGCTACACCTTC
TRBV11-1	.	.	TRBJ2-7	CASSLGQYYEQYF	TGTGCCAGCAGCTTAGGACAGTACTACGAGCAGTACTTC
TRBV27	.	.	TRBJ2-1	CASSSPDSGRHEQFF	TGTGCCAGCAGTTCCCCGGACTCTGGGAGACATGAGCAGTTCTTC
TRBV13	.	TRBD2	TRBJ2-5	CASSWGLEGETQYF	TGTGCCAGCAGCTGGGGACTAGAGGGAGAGACCCAGTACTTC